This record looks at one TCR beta chain sequence and its context. Its specific antigen is unknown. No base qualities exist here, and no much larger clone lies one base off it. TCRbeta CDR3 regions were amplified from genomic DNA using the immunoSEQ Assay, a bias-controlled multiplex PCR. Under the source paper's analysis protocol: The number of nucleated cells in each sample was estimated from the amplification of reference gene primers within the assay. To quantify the absolute abundance of each unique TCRbeta CDR3 rearrangement, sequence reads were collapsed and filtered. Productive Simpson clonality was computed per sample as the square root of Simpson's diversity index over productive rearrangements. The source is immuneACCESS, and TCRdb retained only in-frame sequences with V and J called. Part of the clones is not carried over; for the studies checked, unresolved V genes explain less than half of this, and the remainder is unexplained. V and J calls and clone size are given by that table; D and trimming were obtained from the DNA. This sample holds some 55,000 clones; roughly 90% were observed only once. The ten top clones hold 3% to 3.5% of the sample.

These data come from a study of blood T cell repertoires in COVID-19 (dated by TCRdb to 2018 to 2020). Study-wide context: The collaborator samples originated in the United States, Italy and Spain and spanned the acute and convalescent phases of COVID-19. Subjects who had been exposed to COVID-19, were actively infected with it, or had recovered from it provided the deeply sampled blood TCRbeta repertoires that made up the dataset. The material from the prospective study consisted of cDNA or gDNA derived from T cells, B-cell-depleted T cells, or PBMCs. The repertoires were released in a freely available public database meant as a resource for research on the immune response to SARS-CoV-2. Where available, HLA class I and class II types were taken from metadata supplied by the sample provider and were not determined by assay-based typing. The samples were drawn from the first 160 participants of the ongoing ImmuneRACE study and from more than 1,000 subjects provided by 6 global collaborators. The sample metadata nearly always contained a de-identified subject ID, COVID-19 status, age in years and sex.

After removal of 8 bases from V and 1 base from J, the junction retains 21 bases not matched to a gene. The germline V gene yields MDHEN for CDR1 and SYDVKM for CDR2. The CDR3, from cysteine to phenylalanine, totals 20 residues. Of all the DNA, just the CDR3 is kept, 60 bases in frame from base 1. Paper-wide results and their limitations: How much clinical and demographic metadata was included differed by source and by participant, and the metadata was provided uncurated.

Collaborating institutions collected whole blood in K2EDTA tubes following their own protocols. For TCRbeta analysis, collaborator samples were shipped as frozen whole blood, as isolated PBMCs, or as DNA extracted from either sample type. Sequencing was performed on peripheral blood. This receptor was taken from a human donor in a cohort sampled during active COVID-19. The chain was built from TRBV28 and TRBJ1-5, and 9 junction bases match TRBD1. Here is the DNA: TGTGCCAGCTCTGGCCGAGGTGGGACAGGGAAGGTCGACAGCAATCAGCCCCAGCATTTT. It translates as CASSGRGGTGKVDSNQPQHF. Here the CDR3 is joined to the reference TRBV28 and TRBJ1-5 genes, and the full variable domain is: DVKVTQSSRYLVKRTGEKVFLECVQDMDHENMFWYRQDPGLGLRLIYFSYDVKMKEKGDIPEGYSVSREKKERFSLILESASTNQTSMYLCASSGRGGTGKVDSNQPQHFGDGTRLSIL.